Below are 31 T cell receptor beta chains sequenced from a single sample in a study of blood T cell repertoires in COVID-19. The assay was immunoSEQ multiplex PCR, and TCRdb's table has in-frame clones only and misses some. The repertoire has 200,000 to 300,000 clones, around 88% of them found once; the top ten carry around 1.3%. The sample taken for sequencing was PBMCs or T cells enriched from blood (not recorded which). These receptors were taken from a woman aged 40 to 50 with acute COVID-19.

This rearrangement joins TRBV2 to TRBJ2-3; unclear D gene. V was cut by 4 bases and J by 7 bases, with 3 bases left in between. The V gene's germline CDR1 is SNHLY and CDR2 FYNNEI. CDR3 length equals 10 residues. The CDR3 sequence is CASSAYTQYF. The CDR3 coding sequence is TGTGCCAGCAGTGCCTATACGCAGTATTTT.

The chain joins TRBV2 to TRBJ1-6, with D perhaps TRBD1 (5 bases). There are 14 residues in the CDR3. V lost 4 bases and J lost 10, with 14 bases in between. CDR1 and CDR2 from the germline V gene are SNHLY and FYNNEI. CDR3 region: CASSGTNGGSPLHF. Here the CDR3 DNA reads TGTGCCAGCAGTGGGACAAACGGCGGCTCACCCCTCCACTTT.

The chain is built from TRBV11-2 and TRBJ2-7, with D tentatively TRBD2 (6 bases). There are 14 residues in the CDR3. Germline V gives CDR1 SGHAT, CDR2 FQNNGV. Trimming stripped 1 base from V and 3 bases from J, with 10 bases between. As DNA, the CDR3 is TGTGCCAGCAGCTTAGGACTAGTCAACTACGAGCAGTACTTC. Translation: CASSLGLVNYEQYF.

This chain uses TRBV5-4 with TRBJ2-1; 11 positions agree with TRBD2. This CDR3 comprises 16 residues. With V trimmed by 6 bases and J by 1 base, 6 bases remained unmatched. The germline V gene has CDR1 SGHNT and CDR2 YYREEE (reference sequence). CDR3: CASNLAGGISYNEQFF. The CDR3 DNA follows: TGTGCCAGCAACTTAGCGGGAGGGATTTCCTACAATGAGCAGTTCTTC.

Concerning this clone itself: The junction does not match germline at one end; this may be a read error. The chain recombines TRBV18 with TRBJ1-5, with unresolved D. Germline V CDR1 and CDR2: KGHSH, LQKENI. CDR3 length equals 8 residues. This chain's CDR3 is CPHQPQHF. CDR3 DNA: TGCCCTCATCAGCCCCAGCATTTT.

This clone was seen only once. CDR3 nucleotide sequence: TGCGCCAGCAGCTTGGTGGGGGGGGTAACCACAGATACGCAGTATTTT. It is translated as CASSLVGGVTTDTQYF. V is TRBV5-1 and J is TRBJ2-3; TRBD2 matches 7 bases. The germline V gene encodes CDR1 SGHRS and CDR2 YFSETQ. Trimming took 0 bases from V and 2 from J; bases not matched to a gene: 6. The CDR3 runs 16 residues.

The rearrangement links TRBV18 to TRBJ2-7; weak D call: TRBD2 (6 bases). V lost 3 bases to trimming and J lost 0 bases, with 15 bases between them. The CDR3 is 16 amino acids. Germline V lookup: CDR1 KGHSH, CDR2 LQKENI. CDR3 bases: TGTGCCAGCTCACCTAAGGTGGGGGACTTCTCCTACGAGCAGTACTTC. Translated, it gives CASSPKVGDFSYEQYF.

The J gene is TRBJ2-3, the V gene TRBV19; 9 positions match TRBD1. V was clipped by 8 bases and J by 6 bases; unmatched bases: 15. The germline V gene encodes CDR1 LNHDA and CDR2 SQIVND (reference sequence). The CDR3 runs to 16 residues. The CDR3: CASPPSRDRVWDTQYF. CDR3 coding DNA: TGTGCCAGTCCCCCCTCCAGGGACAGGGTCTGGGATACGCAGTATTTT.

The chain links TRBV19 to TRBJ1-5, with TRBD1 as a possible D gene (5 bases). V lost 5 bases to trimming and J lost 2 bases, with 13 bases between them. This CDR3 is 15 amino acids long. Per the germline V gene, CDR1 is LNHDA and CDR2 is SQIVND (reference sequence). In DNA form, the CDR3 reads TGTGCCAGTAGTTGGGCAGCGGGGGGCAATCAGCCCCAGCATTTT. Its translation is CASSWAAGGNQPQHF.

The CDR3 is CASSLEGRGPNYGYTF. CDR3 bases: TGTGCCAGCAGCTTAGAGGGCAGGGGGCCGAACTATGGCTACACCTTC. V and J are TRBV7-9 and TRBJ1-2; 8 bases are a match to TRBD1. Germline V gives CDR1 SEHNR, CDR2 FQNEAQ (reference sequence). V was pared by 1 base and J by 2 bases, with 6 bases of the junction left unmatched. The CDR3 spans 16 residues.

V is TRBV6-5 and J is TRBJ1-5, with 9 nucleotides matching TRBD1. The CDR3 extends over 15 amino acids. J lost 0 bases, V lost 6 bases, and 3 bases had no gene match. The germline V gene encodes CDR1 MNHEY and CDR2 SVGAGI. The CDR3: CASRAQGASNQPQHF. The CDR3 bases are TGTGCCAGCAGGGCACAGGGGGCTAGCAATCAGCCCCAGCATTTT.

The J gene is TRBJ2-5, the V gene TRBV25-1; D remains unclear. V was cut by 7 bases and J by 1 base, with 10 bases left in between. This CDR3 is 13 amino acids long. Germline V CDR1 and CDR2: MGHDK, SYGVNS. The CDR3 reads CASTVSSQETQYF. In DNA, the CDR3 is TGTGCCAGCACTGTCTCGTCCCAAGAGACCCAGTACTTC.

This chain links TRBV9 with TRBJ1-1; no firm D call. Germline V gene sequence: CDR1 SGDLS, CDR2 YYNGEE. The CDR3 consists of 14 residues. Trimming removed 0 bases from V and 3 bases from J, with 9 bases in between. Written as DNA, the CDR3 is TGTGCCAGCAGCGTAGACGGGGTTGACACTGAAGCTTTCTTT. Translating gives CASSVDGVDTEAFF.

V gene TRBV7-2 combines with J gene TRBJ1-5, with 7 bases aligning to TRBD1. The length of the CDR3 is 13 residues. Trimming cost V 5 bases and J 4 bases; bases outside gene matches: 2. Per the germline V gene, CDR1 is SGHTA and CDR2 is FQGNSA. CDR3 sequence reads: CASSNRGNQPQHF. The CDR3 DNA reads TGTGCCAGCAGCAACAGGGGTAATCAGCCCCAGCATTTT.

This chain joins TRBV28 and TRBJ2-3; TRBD1 matches at 12 bases. The CDR3 loop spans 15 amino acids. Germline-derived CDR1 and CDR2 are MDHEN and SYDVKM. The V segment lost 8 bases and the J segment 1 base; nucleotides outside the gene matches: 4. The CDR3 DNA reads as TGTGCCAGCGGGACAGGGGGCGCGGGCACAGATACGCAGTATTTT. Its protein is CASGTGGAGTDTQYF.

This clone has a single count. The chain is built from TRBV5-6 and TRBJ2-2; 8 bases fit TRBD1. Losses at the gene ends were 2 bases for V and 6 bases for J; bases not matched to a gene: 6. The CDR3 is 15 residues long. Germline CDR1 is SGHDT and CDR2 is YYEEEE. The CDR3 DNA reads TGTGCCAGCAGCTTCTTGGACAGGGACGCCGGGGAGCTGTTTTTT. Its translation: CASSFLDRDAGELFF. Together with reference TRBV5-6 and TRBJ2-2, the CDR3 gives the full variable domain: DAGVTQSPTHLIKTRGQQVTLRCSPKSGHDTVSWYQQALGQGPQFIFQYYEEEERQRGNFPDRFSGHQFPNYSSELNVNALLLGDSALYLCASSFLDRDAGELFFGEGSRLTVL.

The rearrangement uses TRBV4-1 and TRBJ2-2; 11 bases fit TRBD2. The CDR3 extends over 18 amino acids. CDR1 and CDR2 from the germline V gene are MGHRA and YSYEKL. V lost 2 bases, J lost 1 base, and 6 bases stayed unmatched. CDR3 nucleotides: TGCGCCAGCAGCCAATCCCCCGGACTAGCGGGGAACACCGGGGAGCTGTTTTTT. Its translation: CASSQSPGLAGNTGELFF.

The rearrangement joins TRBV5-6 to TRBJ2-1; TRBD2 agrees at 7 bases. Germline assignment: CDR1 SGHDT and CDR2 YYEEEE. The CDR3 runs to 16 residues. V gave up 0 bases and J gave up 2 bases; unmatched junction bases: 5. The CDR3, as DNA: TGTGCCAGCAGCTTGGCTAGCGGAGGACCCTACAATGAGCAGTTCTTC. This codes for CASSLASGGPYNEQFF.

This chain joins TRBV29-1 and TRBJ1-2, with a weak D call TRBD1 (5 bases). The CDR3 has 11 amino acids. Trimming removed 7 bases from V and 5 bases from J, with 11 bases in between. Germline V lookup: CDR1 SQVTM, CDR2 ANQGSEA. The CDR3 sequence: CSAGGGYGYTF. DNA of the CDR3: TGCAGCGCCGGGGGAGGGTATGGCTACACCTTC.

The genes are TRBV24-1 and TRBJ2-1, with D uncertain. The ends were cut back, 4 bases at V and 2 bases at J, with 5 bases in the middle. The CDR3 has 13 residues. Germline values: CDR1 KGHDR, CDR2 SFDVKD. The CDR3 region has the DNA TGTGCCACCAGTGACACAACCTACAATGAGCAGTTCTTC. Its translation: CATSDTTYNEQFF.

V usage is TRBV3-1 (or the pseudogene TRBV3-2) and J usage is TRBJ2-5; D is perhaps TRBD2 (6 bases). The CDR3 is made up of 13 amino acids. Between the trimmed V and J ends, which lost 4 bases and 7 bases, there was a span of 13 bases. Germline-derived CDR1 and CDR2 are LGHDT and YNNKEL (reference sequence). The CDR3: CASSRGTEGTQYF. Written as DNA, the CDR3 is TGTGCCAGCAGCCGAGGCACGGAGGGGACCCAGTACTTC.

The J gene is TRBJ1-5, the V gene TRBV10-2; 7 bases align to TRBD1. V lost 5 bases to trimming and J lost 4 bases; unmatched junction nucleotides: 2. This CDR3 spans 13 amino acids. CDR1 and CDR2 from the germline V gene are WSHSY and SAAADI. The CDR3 DNA follows: TGCGCCAGCAGTTGGGACAGTAATCAGCCCCAGCATTTT. This encodes CASSWDSNQPQHF.

V and J are TRBV7-3 and TRBJ2-7; no clear D gene. This CDR3 is built from 12 residues. Trimming took off 2 bases at V and 3 bases at J, with 5 bases between the two ends. Germline assignment: CDR1 SGHTA and CDR2 FQGTGA. In DNA, the CDR3 is TGTGCCAGCAGCTTACCAGGCTACGAGCAGTACTTC. It encodes CASSLPGYEQYF.

The chain combines TRBV27 with TRBJ1-4; D possibly corresponds to TRBD1 (6 bases). Germline CDR1 MNHEY, CDR2 SMNVEV (reference sequence). The length of the CDR3 is 14 residues. V lost 6 bases and J lost 8, with 16 bases in between. The chain's CDR3 is CASRPPYREEKLFF. DNA for the CDR3: TGTGCCAGCAGACCTCCTTACAGGGAGGAAAAACTGTTTTTT.

V usage is TRBV5-6 and J usage is TRBJ1-3; D is unresolved. The CDR3 runs to 13 residues. Germline assignment: CDR1 SGHDT and CDR2 YYEEEE. The germline V and J ends were trimmed by 5 bases and 4 bases, with 10 bases remaining between them. The CDR3 DNA reads TGTGCCAGCAGGCCCACTGCCGGAAACACCATATATTTT. Encoded protein: CASRPTAGNTIYF.

The genes are TRBV10-1 and TRBJ1-4; TRBD1 matches 8 bases. This CDR3 contains 14 residues. Germline trimming cut 2 bases from V and 7 bases from J; bases unmatched to any gene: 3. Germline V gene data show CDR1 as WNHNN and CDR2 as SYGVQD (reference sequence). CDR3 coding DNA: TGCGCCAGCAGTGAGCAACAGGGGGGTGAAAAACTGTTTTTT. Translating gives CASSEQQGGEKLFF.

The chain recombines TRBV10-1 with TRBJ2-1, with TRBD1 matching over 8 bases. The CDR3 extends over 19 amino acids. J lost 7 bases, V lost 8 bases, and 25 bases had no gene match. Germline CDR1 and CDR2: WNHNN and SYGVQD (reference sequence). The CDR3 DNA is TGCGCCAGCGAACCCGGGACAGGACAAGATGAAGGACGGTGGAATGAGCAGTTCTTC. Translation: CASEPGTGQDEGRWNEQFF.

CDR3 in DNA: TGTGCCACCAGTGATTCCCCGGGACAGGGGCACCGCTCCTACGAGCAGTACTTC. Its translation: CATSDSPGQGHRSYEQYF. The rearrangement uses TRBV24-1 and TRBJ2-7, with 10 bases fitting TRBD1. CDR3 length: 18 amino acids. CDR1 KGHDR and CDR2 SFDVKD come from the germline V gene. V lost 2 bases to trimming and J lost 0 bases; unmatched junction nucleotides: 9.

The CDR3 reads CAISLQPNTEAFF. The CDR3 nucleotides are TGTGCCATTTCGCTACAGCCCAACACTGAAGCTTTCTTT. The V gene is TRBV2, the J gene TRBJ1-1; D remains ambiguous. This CDR3 contains 13 residues. Germline V lookup: CDR1 SNHLY, CDR2 FYNNEI. Trimming stripped 10 bases from V and 2 bases from J, with 14 bases between. The full variable domain, in which reference TRBV2 and TRBJ1-1 provide the parts outside the CDR3, is EPEVTQTPSHQVTQMGQEVILRCVPISNHLYFYWYRQILGQKVEFLVSFYNNEISEKSEIFDDQFSVERPDGSNFTLKIRSTKLEDSAMYFCAISLQPNTEAFFGQGTRLTVV.

The genes are TRBV21-1 and TRBJ2-7; the table's D call, TRBD2, was not checked against the DNA. TRBV21-1 is an annotated pseudogene. The CDR3 length is 16 residues. Written as DNA, the CDR3 is TGTGCCAGCAGCAAAGCGCGGGGGCAGGGATTCTACGAGCAGTACGTC. Encoded protein: CASSKARGQGFYEQYV.

The chain combines TRBV4-1 with TRBJ1-1, with D tentatively TRBD1 (5 bases). The CDR3 has 14 residues. Per the germline V gene, CDR1 is MGHRA and CDR2 is YSYEKL. V was pared by 1 base and J by 8 bases, with 14 bases between. Written as DNA, the CDR3 is TGCGCCAGCAGCCAAGGCCCTTTGGGGCGCGAAGCTTTCTTT. Protein product: CASSQGPLGREAFF.